A selection of T cell receptor beta chains follows, all from one sample in a study of T cells expressing NK-cell markers. TCRdb processed the 5' RACE reads again and assigns one entry to each CDR3 protein, with no DNA. The sample's table shows about 460,000 distinct CDR3 sequences. The sequencing input was blood T cells: a sorted CD56 or NKG2C T cell subset, CD4+ or CD8+ T cells, or bulk PBMC T cells (not recorded which). The receptors here all came from a woman in her forties or fifties in good health. CDR3s include the opening cysteine and the closing phenylalanine or tryptophan.

TRBV11-2	TRBJ2-4	CASSLRGGAGALIAKNIQYF
TRBV7-9	TRBJ2-7	CASSTLDRIYEQYF
TRBV20-1	TRBJ1-5	CSARVSGGSNQPQHF
TRBV10-3	TRBJ1-5	CAARGAENQPQHF
TRBV11-2	TRBJ1-2	CASSLGPGATNYGYTF
TRBV15	TRBJ1-5	CATSRVISPGQPQHF
TRBV5-6	TRBJ2-1	CASSLVVGEQFF
TRBV10-2	TRBJ1-5	CASRRTGGLWDQPQHF
TRBV7-8	TRBJ2-5	CASSLTSRTGTSDKQETQYF
TRBV27	TRBJ1-1	CASSFATGGGRAFF
TRBV3-1	TRBJ1-1	CASSLRTGQAEAFF
TRBV7-8	TRBJ2-1	CASSPRRAGGPKYNEQFF
TRBV7-7	TRBJ1-4	CASSVRQGEGEKLFF
TRBV5-4	TRBJ2-5	CASSLTQSETQYF
TRBV3-1	TRBJ1-1	CASSPRQGGAFF
TRBV7-3	TRBJ2-1	CASSPNDRGEQFF
TRBV25-1	TRBJ2-3	CASNEGATGADTQYF
TRBV5-1	TRBJ2-7	CASSGGPTGTSSYEQYF
TRBV5-1	TRBJ2-5	CASSLVRGAKETQYF
TRBV12-3/TRBV12-4	TRBJ1-5	CASSLWGSNQPQHF
TRBV5-1	TRBJ2-3	CASSLEESAYTDTQYF
TRBV29-1	TRBJ2-1	CSGAGWTNEQFF
TRBV29-1	TRBJ1-1	CSAGTGTMNTEAFF
TRBV20-1	TRBJ2-1	CSAQTGNSYNEQFF
TRBV6-5	TRBJ2-5	CASSYVTSPGTQYF
TRBV6-2/TRBV6-3	TRBJ2-1	CASSLGPPNNEQFF
TRBV29-1	TRBJ2-1	CSVVQLLTYNEQFF
TRBV11-2	TRBJ2-3	CASSLNAGGMDTQYF
TRBV11-2	TRBJ1-1	CASSLTLDREAFF
TRBV5-1	TRBJ2-3	CASSPGLGGSTDTQYF
TRBV29-1	TRBJ2-2	CSGVLRTGELFF
TRBV7-2	TRBJ1-2	CASSLARKVGYGYTF
TRBV5-6	TRBJ2-5	CASSTTSGRTETQYF
TRBV10-3	TRBJ2-2	CAISAIPASDGELFF
TRBV15	TRBJ1-1	CATSSGGWLVPVNTEAFF